This paragraph reports one TCR beta chain. The antigen is unknown. The source of the sample is a study of radiation and T cells in renal cell carcinoma. Study-wide findings and caveats: Pretreatment tumor biopsies were lacking, so baseline clonotypes are unknown. From baseline, blood top tumor clonotypes peaked at 2 weeks post-radiation.

Assay used: immunoSEQ multiplex PCR; TCRdb lists only in-frame clones, some missing. The top ten clones hold nearly 6% of a sample with 100,000 to 150,000 clones, around 90% of them seen once. V lost 5 bases to trimming and J lost 3 bases; unmatched junction nucleotides: 6. Per germline, CDR1 SGHTA and CDR2 FQGNSA. The CDR3 covers 15 residues. Time point specified: blood 2 weeks post-SBRT. Treatment specified: 15 Gy SBRT to primary tumor, nephrectomy 4 weeks later. The tumor was a clear cell renal cell carcinoma. The chain has TRBV7-2 and TRBJ1-1; 10 bases align to TRBD1. The receptor was derived from a woman aged 70-85 years with renal cell carcinoma. Sequences were derived from blood, sampled from a patient whose treatment included radiotherapy and nephrectomy. The CDR3 coding sequence is TGTGCCAGCAGCCCCCGACAGGGGGCGGACACTGAAGCTTTCTTT. Amino acid sequence: CASSPRQGADTEAFF.